This T cell receptor (beta chain) originates from a study of shared clonotypes between healthy human individuals (TCRdb year 2020). For the study in its entirety: A couple of women and a few men aged 18 to 49 years were included in the cohort. For each donor, three plates each were used for CD4 naive and CD4 memory, two plates were used for CD8 naive, and one plate was used for CD8 memory. To estimate repertoire size and how much clonotypes are shared between individuals, the study performed deep sequencing of blood TCR repertoires from about five healthy adults. Libraries were prepared and TCR repertoires were sequenced by different laboratories using diverse techniques, in order to increase sequencing depth and limit assay-specific biases. Leukapheresis yielded between about 0.85 and 10 billion PBMCs per donor. Broad study findings and their caveats: Compared with non-shared clonotypes, the clonotypes found in all four sorted-subset donors had higher generation probabilities. Sharing across several donors was observed for around 5% of naive CD4, 3% to 3.5% of naive CD8, 2.3% of memory CD4, and over 0.3% of memory CD8 clonotypes. The genetic and exposure-history diversity represented was limited by the small number of donors. Rarefaction of sorted-subset datasets indicated incomplete sequencing despite the large sequencing depth. Larger estimated clonotype richness was generally found for naive subsets than for memory subsets. Pairwise subsampling indicated that sequencing depth was expected to affect the degree of clonotype sharing among donors. Only blood was sampled, and tissue TCR repertoires likely differ from those in blood.

The germline V gene gives CDR1 as SGHDT and CDR2 as YYEEEE. The CDR3, from cysteine to phenylalanine, totals 11 residues. The read is trimmed to its CDR3 DNA, 33 bases read in frame from base 1. V is clipped by 0 bases and J by 5 bases, and the sequence between their germline boundaries is 2 bases long. Note on this clone: What this receptor recognizes is not known. A much larger clone differs by one base, so this may be a read error. The same CDR3 can be traced to other DNA sequences in this sample.

Donors were healthy HIV-negative adults with no recently reported acute infections or vaccinations. Every donor was a Caucasian adult living in Nashville, Tennessee, USA. CD4+ T cells were enriched by magnetic negative selection; naive cells were then positively selected on CD45RA, and the negative fraction formed the memory subset. Blood was collected by leukapheresis, and PBMCs were isolated by Ficoll-Histopaque density gradient centrifugation and then cryopreserved in liquid nitrogen vapor phase. Purity and quantity of every magnetically sorted T cell population were checked by analytical flow cytometry. Genomic DNA was isolated from each sorted fraction and quantified by UV absorbance on a Nanodrop 2000c. TCR CDR3 regions were amplified from genomic DNA by multiplex PCR using the deep immunoSEQ assay. Extracted genomic DNA from each cell subset was spread evenly across all wells of several immunoSEQ 96-well plates, with each plate serving as a replicate. For sorted subsets, approximately 210 ng of genomic DNA, equivalent to some 33,000 T cell genomes, went into each replicate PCR. The purified libraries were quantified using a Qubit 3.0 fluorometer, sized with a Bioanalyzer 2100, and then quantified again using the KAPA Library Quantification kit. Every immunoSEQ 96-well plate was sequenced on a separate single-read 150-cycle Illumina NextSeq 550 flow cell. In the original analysis: Because only junctional sequences without quality scores were contained in the immunoSEQ output, filtering matching that applied to full-length reads could not be performed. To assign V/J genes and CDR3, sequences were annotated against IMGT germline references using PyIR, a Python wrapper for IgBLAST v1.9. Reads were removed for weak V/J assignments (E-value above 1e-6), missing CDR3, stop codons, out-of-frame junctions, or ambiguous translated residues. A V3J clonotype was defined by an identical inferred V gene, J gene, and CDR3 amino acid sequence. To compute the percentage overlap between repertoires, the number of shared unique clonotypes was divided by the size of the smaller repertoire. Three approaches were used to assess repertoire richness: RTK rarefaction, the Chao1 estimator, and Recon v2.1 estimates of unobserved clonotypes. Generation probabilities for all TCRbeta clonotypes obtained by the gDNA method from a few donors were computed using OLGA. TCRdb's version of the immuneACCESS table is confined to in-frame rearrangements and falls short of the full clone set. An unresolved V gene accounts for under half of the shortfall where checked; the remainder is of unknown origin. D and trimming come from the DNA, and the V and J calls and clone size come from that table. For this sample there are approximately 1,000,000 clones; 75% to 80% appear just once. In total, the top ten clones hold approximately 0.5% of the sample.

The sequencing input was memory CD4+ T cells from PBMCs. The cell subset or site label, read with the paper, signifies: CD45RA-negative fraction. The chain was built from TRBV5-6 and TRBJ2-5; no D gene call is confident. This TCR derives from a man in his late teens or twenties in good health. Some clones in this sample may be carry-over from other donors' samples. The CDR3 region: CASSLAETQYF. The base sequence is TGTGCCAGCAGCTTGGCGGAGACCCAGTACTTC.